The next 31 T cell receptor beta chains were all read from a single sample in a study of cytomegalovirus exposure and HLA in healthy donors. Vbeta (60) and Jbeta (13) primers were used in the PCR. The repertoire was sequenced with immunoSEQ multiplex PCR; TCRdb's copy has only in-frame clones and lacks some. The sample holds around 190,000 clones, about 80% seen once. Sequenced sample: PBMCs. The source is a woman aged 30 to 39 in good health and CMV-seronegative.

The rearrangement joins TRBV30 to TRBJ2-1; tentatively, D is TRBD1 (6 bases). CDR1 GTSNPN and CDR2 SVGIG come from the germline V gene (reference sequence). Trimming took off 3 bases at V and 4 bases at J, with 10 bases between the two ends. The CDR3 loop spans 13 amino acids. The CDR3 spells CAWSDRIYNEQFF. The CDR3 bases are TGTGCCTGGAGCGACAGGATTTACAATGAGCAGTTCTTC.

The chain joins TRBV7-9 to TRBJ2-1; perhaps TRBD1 as D (6 bases). Germline assignment: CDR1 SEHNR and CDR2 FQNEAQ (reference sequence). V lost 5 bases and J lost 10, with 15 bases in between. The CDR3 loop spans 13 amino acids. CDR3: CASSPHQGTEQFF. As DNA, the CDR3 is TGTGCCAGCAGCCCGCATCAGGGGACCGAGCAGTTCTTC.

The J gene is TRBJ1-2, the V gene TRBV27; perhaps TRBD1 as D (5 bases). V was trimmed by 1 base and J by 8 bases, leaving 11 bases between them. In germline, CDR1 is MNHEY, CDR2 SMNVEV (reference sequence). This CDR3 has 13 residues. In DNA, the CDR3 is TGTGCCAGCAGTTTATGGGCAGGGCAGGGCTACACCTTC. It encodes CASSLWAGQGYTF.

This clone appeared a few times. CDR3 in DNA: TGTGCCAGCAGTGAAGGACCCGGGACCTACAATGAGCAGTTCTTC. It encodes CASSEGPGTYNEQFF. This sequence joins TRBV6-1 and TRBJ2-1; D is possibly TRBD2 (5 bases). Trimming pared 1 base from V and 2 bases from J, leaving 9 bases between. The CDR3 totals 15 residues. Germline V CDR1 and CDR2: MNHNS, SASEGT.

This chain links TRBV6-1 with TRBJ1-5; 7 nucleotides align to TRBD1. V lost 6 bases and J lost 0; bases outside the gene matches: 2. This CDR3 has 14 residues. The V gene's germline CDR1 is MNHNS and CDR2 SASEGT. CDR3 region: CASSGTASNQPQHF. The CDR3, as DNA: TGTGCCAGCAGCGGGACAGCTAGCAATCAGCCCCAGCATTTT.

V gene TRBV6-5 combines with J gene TRBJ1-3, with D unclear. The CDR3 runs to 15 residues. Germline-derived CDR1 and CDR2 are MNHEY and SVGAGI. V lost 4 bases to trimming and J lost 0 bases, with 10 bases between them. Here the CDR3 reads CASSSPGHSGNTIYF. In DNA form, the CDR3 reads TGTGCCAGCAGTTCTCCGGGTCACTCTGGAAACACCATATATTTT.

In this sample, this clone turned up once. The chain employs TRBV27 and TRBJ2-5; possible D gene TRBD1, 6 bases. The end of the DNA fits TRBJ2-7 better, so the J call may be wrong. CDR3 length: 14 amino acids. Germline-derived CDR1 and CDR2 are MNHEY and SMNVEV (reference sequence). The DNA of the CDR3 is TGTGCCAGCAGTTTGAGACAGGTCTCCTACGAGCAGTACTTC. Translated: CASSLRQVSYEQYF.

About this clone itself: One end of the junction does not line up with germline, which may come from a read error. This chain connects TRBV29-1 to TRBJ1-2, with 11 positions matching TRBD1. Germline V gene sequence: CDR1 SQVTM, CDR2 ANQGSEA. CDR3 length: 15 residues. For the CDR3, the DNA is TGCAGCGTTGCAGCTGTGAGGACAGGGGGCGATGGCTACCCCTTC. As protein: CSVAAVRTGGDGYPF.

This chain connects TRBV6-1 to TRBJ2-5, with TRBD1 matching 9 bases. The germline V gene has CDR1 MNHNS and CDR2 SASEGT. CDR3 length equals 15 residues. V trimming: 6 bases; J trimming: 4 bases; junction bases outside the gene matches: 9. CDR3 amino acids: CASRAGTGRRETQYF. The CDR3 DNA is TGTGCCAGCAGGGCGGGGACAGGGAGGCGAGAGACCCAGTACTTC.

The gene calls are TRBV30 and TRBJ2-3; 10 bases line up with TRBD2. Per germline, CDR1 GTSNPN and CDR2 SVGIG (reference sequence). The CDR3 is 17 amino acids. V lost 2 bases to trimming and J lost 4 bases; unmatched junction nucleotides: 12. The CDR3 loop is CAWSFGVERGGSDTQYF. The CDR3 coding sequence is TGTGCCTGGAGTTTCGGGGTCGAGCGGGGGGGTTCAGATACGCAGTATTTT.

This rearrangement joins TRBV28 to TRBJ2-3, with 15 nucleotides matching TRBD2. The V gene end was trimmed by 2 bases and the J gene end by 4 bases; junction bases not matched to a gene: 1. This CDR3 comprises 16 residues. CDR1 and CDR2 (germline): MDHEN, SYDVKM. The CDR3 region is CASSLGTSGRPDTQYF. CDR3 bases: TGTGCCAGCAGTTTAGGGACTAGCGGGAGGCCAGATACGCAGTATTTT.

The rearrangement joins TRBV4-1 to TRBJ2-1; no clear D. Trimming cost V 1 base and J 0 bases, with 22 bases left between them. The CDR3 has 20 amino acids. Germline CDR1 reads MGHRA; CDR2 reads YSYEKL. The CDR3 bases are TGCGCCAGCAGCCAAGTTGTTGTGCGGATCAAGCCTAACTCCTACAATGAGCAGTTCTTC. Residues: CASSQVVVRIKPNSYNEQFF.

This clone has a handful of counts. The J gene is TRBJ1-5, the V gene TRBV28; possible D gene TRBD1, 6 bases. V lost 4 bases and J lost 0, with 10 bases in between. Germline CDR1 is MDHEN and CDR2 is SYDVKM. The CDR3 consists of 15 residues. CDR3 protein: CASSSGQYSNQPQHF. The CDR3 DNA reads TGTGCCAGCAGTTCAGGACAGTATAGCAATCAGCCCCAGCATTTT.

The rearrangement joins TRBV5-8 to TRBJ2-1; D remains ambiguous. The CDR3 is made up of 14 amino acids. With 1 base removed from V and 7 bases from J, the gap between germline ends came to 12 bases. Germline V CDR1 and CDR2: SGHTS, YDEGEE. The CDR3 sequence is CASSLPGLVNEQFF. In DNA form, the CDR3 reads TGTGCCAGCAGCTTGCCGGGTTTGGTAAATGAGCAGTTCTTC.

In this sample, this clone turned up once. V gene TRBV29-1 combines with J gene TRBJ2-7, with TRBD1 as a possible D gene (6 bases). The CDR3 has 13 residues. The ends were cut back, 4 bases at V and 0 bases at J, with 10 bases in the middle. Looked up from germline, CDR1 is SQVTM and CDR2 is ANQGSEA. The CDR3 DNA follows: TGCAGCGTTGGGACAGCCACCTCCTACGAGCAGTACTTC. Protein sequence: CSVGTATSYEQYF.

This clone has a handful of counts. The junction differs from germline at one of its ends, possibly a read error. The chain employs TRBV7-9 and TRBJ2-2; D not certain. Germline CDR1 SEHNR, CDR2 FQNEAQ (reference sequence). The CDR3 contains 12 residues. The CDR3 spells CSSSQNTGELFF. As DNA, the CDR3 is TGTTCCAGCAGCCAAAACACCGGGGAGCTGTTTTTT.

This clone was seen a single time. The CDR3 here is CAFWTGWGSGANVLTF. The CDR3 nucleotides are TGTGCCTTTTGGACAGGGTGGGGATCTGGGGCCAACGTCCTGACTTTC. The rearrangement joins TRBV30 to TRBJ2-6, with TRBD1 matching over 8 bases. CDR1 is GTSNPN, CDR2 SVGIG, per germline (reference sequence). The V segment lost 7 bases and the J segment 1 base; nucleotides outside the gene matches: 9. This CDR3 is built from 16 residues.

The rearrangement links TRBV7-2 to TRBJ2-3; D is uncertain. CDR1 and CDR2 (germline): SGHTA, FQGNSA. CDR3 length equals 13 residues. The V and J ends lost 4 bases and 0 bases respectively, with 5 bases between them. The CDR3 DNA is TGTGCCAGCAGCTCTACTAGCACAGATACGCAGTATTTT. Its translation is CASSSTSTDTQYF.

V usage is TRBV6-5 and J usage is TRBJ1-2, with D perhaps matching TRBD1 (6 bases). The germline V and J ends were trimmed by 5 bases and 6 bases, with 13 bases remaining between them. Germline lookup yields CDR1 MNHEY and CDR2 SVGAGI. The CDR3 is 13 amino acids. The CDR3 nucleotides are TGTGCCAGCAGTCCCCCACACAGGGATGGCTACACCTTC. Amino acids: CASSPPHRDGYTF.

This clone has just a few counts. J is TRBJ2-5 and V is TRBV15, with 8 bases lining up with TRBD2. CDR3 length equals 16 residues. Germline CDR1 LNHNV, CDR2 YYDKDF (reference sequence). Losses at the gene ends were 3 bases for V and 5 bases for J; bases not matched to a gene: 11. The chain's CDR3 is CATSSARSGGRETQYF. In nucleotides, the CDR3 is TGTGCCACCAGCAGTGCTCGAAGCGGGGGCCGGGAGACCCAGTACTTC.

The chain uses TRBV28 and TRBJ2-2; TRBD1 matches 8 bases. Germline loops: CDR1 MDHEN, CDR2 SYDVKM. The V and J ends lost 7 bases and 2 bases, in that order; junction bases with no gene match: 15. The CDR3 is 18 amino acids. The CDR3 is CASTTLLVGQGNTGELFF. The DNA for the CDR3 is TGTGCCAGCACCACTCTGCTGGTCGGACAGGGCAACACCGGGGAGCTGTTTTTT.

The chain is built from TRBV5-6 and TRBJ1-1, with D unresolved. This CDR3 is 12 amino acids long. Germline V gene sequence: CDR1 SGHDT, CDR2 YYEEEE. The V end was cut by 2 bases, the J end by 6 bases, with 8 bases between. The CDR3 here is CASSFRPAEAFF. CDR3 nucleotides: TGTGCCAGCAGCTTTCGTCCTGCTGAAGCTTTCTTT.

This chain uses TRBV6-1 with TRBJ2-7; TRBD1 aligns across 9 bases. This CDR3 has 15 residues. In germline, CDR1 is MNHNS, CDR2 SASEGT. Trimming removed 6 bases from V and 0 bases from J; junction bases left unmatched: 6. The CDR3 DNA reads TGTGCCAGCAGCGCCGGGACAGGGAGCTCCTACGAGCAGTACTTC. It specifies CASSAGTGSSYEQYF.

The V and J genes are TRBV30 and TRBJ2-2, with 9 nucleotides matching TRBD2. Trimming removed 8 bases from V and 6 bases from J; junction bases left unmatched: 13. The CDR3 consists of 15 residues. CDR1 and CDR2 from the germline V gene are GTSNPN and SVGIG (reference sequence). This CDR3 is CASRGVAGAAGELFF. The CDR3 DNA is TGTGCCAGCCGAGGGGTAGCGGGAGCCGCCGGGGAGCTGTTTTTT. The full variable domain, with the rest looked up from reference TRBV30 and TRBJ2-2, is SQTIHQWPATLVQPVGSPLSLECTVEGTSNPNLYWYRQAAGRGLQLLFYSVGIGQISSEVPQNLSASRPQDRQFILSSKKLLLSDSGFYLCASRGVAGAAGELFFGEGSRLTVL.

CDR3 nucleotides: TGCGCCAGCAGCCAAGCGCCTAGCGGGGGCTTCGAAACGAAGCAGTACTTC. Translation: CASSQAPSGGFETKQYF. The rearrangement links TRBV4-1 to TRBJ2-7, with TRBD2 identical over 10 bases. The CDR3 runs to 17 residues. Germline V gene lookup returns CDR1 MGHRA and CDR2 YSYEKL. The junction had 14 bases not matched to a gene; V was cut back by 1 base and J by 8 bases.

The gene calls are TRBV2 and TRBJ2-7; the D is unclear. The CDR3 is made up of 10 amino acids. The germline CDR1 and CDR2 sequences are SNHLY and FYNNEI. Trimming shortened V by 6 bases and J by 7 bases, and 7 bases separated the two germline ends. The CDR3 here is CASRMSEQYF. CDR3 in DNA: TGTGCCAGCAGGATGAGTGAGCAGTACTTC.

The V gene is TRBV14, the J gene TRBJ1-4, with D unresolved. V was trimmed by 0 bases and J by 5 bases, leaving 28 bases between them. The CDR3 covers 21 residues. CDR1 SGHDN and CDR2 FVKESK come from the germline V gene. The CDR3 DNA reads as TGTGCCAGCAGCCAAGACCATAGAATCAAAACAAGCCGGGGAAAAAATGAAAAACTGTTTTTT. Protein sequence: CASSQDHRIKTSRGKNEKLFF.

V gene TRBV5-1 combines with J gene TRBJ2-1, with D possibly matching TRBD2 (5 bases). This CDR3 has 16 residues. Germline assignment: CDR1 SGHRS and CDR2 YFSETQ. Trimming took off 4 bases at V and 0 bases at J, with 14 bases between the two ends. The CDR3 region has the DNA TGCGCCAGCAGCGGGAGAGGTCTTAGCTCCTACAATGAGCAGTTCTTC. It yields the protein CASSGRGLSSYNEQFF. Using reference TRBV5-1 and TRBJ2-1 for the parts outside the CDR3, the full variable domain is KAGVTQTPRYLIKTRGQQVTLSCSPISGHRSVSWYQQTPGQGLQFLFEYFSETQRNKGNFPGRFSGRQFSNSRSEMNVSTLELGDSALYLCASSGRGLSSYNEQFFGPGTRLTVL.

This clone was seen only a few times. This chain uses TRBV4-1 with TRBJ1-5, with D maybe TRBD1 (6 bases). CDR1 is MGHRA, CDR2 YSYEKL, per germline. Trimming shortened V by 2 bases and J by 5 bases, and 16 bases separated the two germline ends. CDR3 size: 16 residues. The DNA for the CDR3 is TGCGCCAGCAGCCAAAAGTTGTTGGGGGCGGATCAGCCCCAGCATTTT. Protein: CASSQKLLGADQPQHF.

The chain recombines TRBV7-2 with TRBJ1-2, with 8 bases identical to TRBD1. V lost 4 bases and J lost 4; bases outside the gene matches: 8. CDR3 length: 15 amino acids. Germline CDR1 is SGHTA and CDR2 is FQGNSA. The CDR3 DNA sequence: TGTGCCAGCAGCTCTCAGGGGGCAGCGAGCTATGGCTACACCTTC. Translated, it gives CASSSQGAASYGYTF. Looking up the rest from reference TRBV7-2 and TRBJ1-2 gives the full variable domain: GAGVSQSPSNKVTEKGKDVELRCDPISGHTALYWYRQSLGQGLEFLIYFQGNSAPDKSGLPSDRFSAERTGGSVSTLTIQRTQQEDSAVYLCASSSQGAASYGYTFGSGTRLTVV.

This clone was counted a few times. The chain links TRBV11-3 to TRBJ1-3; possibly TRBD1 for D (5 bases). CDR1 and CDR2 from the germline V gene are SGHNT and YENEEA. V gave up 5 bases and J gave up 2 bases, with 10 bases separating them. The CDR3 is 14 residues long. CDR3 loop: CASSEEGAGNTIYF. Written as DNA, the CDR3 is TGTGCCAGCAGCGAAGAAGGGGCTGGAAACACCATATATTTT.